These 10 T cell receptor beta chains came from one sample sequenced in a study of control samples from healthy donors and cancer patients. TCRdb keeps only in-frame clones here, not all; method: immunoSEQ multiplex PCR. The repertoire consists of about 180,000 clones, with around 90% occurring once and the leading ten covering roughly 1.5%. The sequenced material came from blood. The receptors were gathered from a man aged 30 to 39 in good health.

The rearrangement joins TRBV2 to TRBJ2-2; 8 positions match TRBD2. Trimming took 6 bases from V and 6 from J; bases not matched to a gene: 6. The length of the CDR3 is 14 residues. Germline CDR1 and CDR2: SNHLY and FYNNEI. CDR3 amino acids: CASRAGLAPGELFF. The CDR3 DNA follows: TGTGCCAGCAGGGCAGGACTAGCCCCCGGGGAGCTGTTTTTT. Looking up the rest from reference TRBV2 and TRBJ2-2 gives the full variable domain: EPEVTQTPSHQVTQMGQEVILRCVPISNHLYFYWYRQILGQKVEFLVSFYNNEISEKSEIFDDQFSVERPDGSNFTLKIRSTKLEDSAMYFCASRAGLAPGELFFGEGSRLTVL.

DNA for the CDR3: TGTGCCACCAGTGGAGGAGGCAACTATGGCTACACCTTC. The encoded protein is CATSGGGNYGYTF. The chain combines TRBV24-1 with TRBJ1-2; D ambiguous. Trimming pared 5 bases from V and 2 bases from J, leaving 8 bases between. The CDR3 has 13 residues. CDR1 and CDR2 (germline): KGHDR, SFDVKD.

The chain recombines TRBV28 with TRBJ2-1; 9 bases line up with TRBD2. From germline, CDR1 is MDHEN and CDR2 SYDVKM. V was clipped by 3 bases and J by 4 bases; unmatched bases: 1. The CDR3 runs 14 residues. In DNA form, the CDR3 reads TGTGCCAGCAGTTTGCTAGCGGGGTACAATGAGCAGTTCTTC. Protein sequence: CASSLLAGYNEQFF.

The chain employs TRBV5-4 and TRBJ2-5; tentative D call: TRBD1 (6 bases). V gave up 4 bases and J gave up 7 bases, with 11 bases separating them. Germline loops: CDR1 SGHNT, CDR2 YYREEE (reference sequence). CDR3 length: 12 amino acids. CDR3 region: CASSGDTGTQYF. In nucleotides, the CDR3 is TGTGCCAGCAGCGGGGACACCGGGACCCAGTACTTC.

The V gene is TRBV4-2, the J gene TRBJ2-5; D is possibly TRBD1 (6 bases). CDR1 is LGHNA, CDR2 YNFKEQ, per germline. Trimming took 4 bases from V and 3 from J, leaving 12 bases between them. The CDR3 length is 14 residues. The CDR3 DNA sequence: TGTGCCAGCAGCCCCCCAGGGGCGGAAGAGACCCAGTACTTC. Translating it yields CASSPPGAEETQYF.

The V gene is TRBV29-1, the J gene TRBJ1-2; D is ambiguous. Germline V gives CDR1 SQVTM, CDR2 ANQGSEA. The CDR3 consists of 12 residues. Trimming pared 2 bases from V and 5 bases from J, leaving 9 bases between. The CDR3 region is CSVEQQPYGYTF. The CDR3 DNA follows: TGCAGCGTTGAACAACAGCCTTATGGCTACACCTTC.

The V and J genes are TRBV3-1 (or the pseudogene TRBV3-2) and TRBJ2-1; the match to TRBD1 covers 7 bases. This CDR3 region has 17 residues. Germline loops: CDR1 LGHDT, CDR2 YNNKEL (reference sequence). The trim removed 0 bases at V and 7 bases at J, leaving 12 bases unmatched. CDR3 DNA sequence: TGTGCCAGCAGCCAAGATGGGCAGGGGGTTTTAACAAATGAGCAGTTCTTC. Its protein is CASSQDGQGVLTNEQFF.

This sequence joins TRBV5-6 and TRBJ2-7, with D possibly being TRBD1 (6 bases). This CDR3 is 14 amino acids long. The germline gives CDR1 SGHDT, CDR2 YYEEEE. With 2 bases removed from V and 4 bases from J, the gap between germline ends came to 13 bases. The chain's CDR3 is CASSFRQVAYEQYF. The DNA for the CDR3 is TGTGCCAGCAGCTTTCGACAGGTTGCGTACGAGCAGTACTTC. Together with reference TRBV5-6 and TRBJ2-7, the CDR3 gives the full variable domain: DAGVTQSPTHLIKTRGQQVTLRCSPKSGHDTVSWYQQALGQGPQFIFQYYEEEERQRGNFPDRFSGHQFPNYSSELNVNALLLGDSALYLCASSFRQVAYEQYFGPGTRLTVT.

The chain joins TRBV10-3 to TRBJ1-1, with D perhaps matching TRBD1 (6 bases). The CDR3 is 13 amino acids. CDR1 is ENHRY and CDR2 is SYGVKD in the germline V gene. Trimming removed 10 bases at V and 2 bases at J, with 14 bases between. In DNA, the CDR3 is TGTGCCACCGCTACAGGGAGCAACACTGAAGCTTTCTTT. As protein: CATATGSNTEAFF.

The chain uses TRBV7-6 and TRBJ2-1, with TRBD1 identical over 7 bases. This CDR3 is 14 amino acids long. Germline-derived CDR1 and CDR2 are SGHVS and FNYEAQ. V gave up 1 base and J gave up 5 bases; unmatched junction bases: 2. CDR3: CASSLVGGNNEQFF. In nucleotides, the CDR3 is TGTGCCAGCAGCTTAGTAGGGGGCAACAATGAGCAGTTCTTC.